This T cell receptor (beta chain) comes out of a study of cytomegalovirus exposure and HLA in healthy donors. Study findings and constraints: The investigators catalogued 164 TCR beta chains as cytomegalovirus-associated.

Sequencing used immunoSEQ multiplex PCR; TCRdb keeps in-frame clones, though not all of them. This table holds fewer than 350,000 clones, roughly 88% found once. Concerning this clone: Its antigen is still unknown.

Looked up from germline, CDR1 is SGHRS and CDR2 is YFSETQ. Trimming pared 3 bases from V and 2 bases from J, leaving 11 bases between. The CDR3 runs 14 residues. This TCR came from a woman between 18 and 30 years old in good health and CMV-seronegative. The chain combines TRBV5-1 with TRBJ1-1, with D perhaps TRBD1 (6 bases). Sequencing input: PBMCs. CDR3 in amino acids: CASSWRGGNTEAFF. The CDR3 nucleotides are TGCGCCAGCAGCTGGAGGGGGGGAAACACTGAAGCTTTCTTT.